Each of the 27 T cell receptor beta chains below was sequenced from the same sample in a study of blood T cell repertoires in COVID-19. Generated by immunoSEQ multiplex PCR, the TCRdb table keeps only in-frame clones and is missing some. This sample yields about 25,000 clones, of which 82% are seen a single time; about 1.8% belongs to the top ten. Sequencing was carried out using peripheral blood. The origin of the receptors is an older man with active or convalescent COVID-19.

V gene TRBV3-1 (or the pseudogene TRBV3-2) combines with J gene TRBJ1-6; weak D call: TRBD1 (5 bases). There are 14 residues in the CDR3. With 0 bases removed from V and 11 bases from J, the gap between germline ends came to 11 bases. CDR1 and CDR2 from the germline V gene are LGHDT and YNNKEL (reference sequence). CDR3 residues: CASSQEQATTPLHF. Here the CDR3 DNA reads TGTGCCAGCAGCCAAGAACAGGCGACCACACCCCTCCACTTT.

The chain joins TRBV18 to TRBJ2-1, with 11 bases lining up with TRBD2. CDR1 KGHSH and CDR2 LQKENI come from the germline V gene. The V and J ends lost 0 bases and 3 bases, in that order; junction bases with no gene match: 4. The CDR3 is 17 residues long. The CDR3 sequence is CASSPPVTSGSYNEQFF. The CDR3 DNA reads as TGTGCCAGCTCACCACCGGTTACTAGCGGGAGCTACAATGAGCAGTTCTTC.

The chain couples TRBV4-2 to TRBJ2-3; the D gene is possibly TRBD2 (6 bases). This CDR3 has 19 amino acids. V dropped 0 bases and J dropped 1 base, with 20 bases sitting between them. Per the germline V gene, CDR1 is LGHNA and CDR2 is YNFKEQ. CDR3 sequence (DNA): TGTGCCAGCAGCCAAGATCTGTCAGGGACTCGGGCCGGCACAGATACGCAGTATTTT. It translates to CASSQDLSGTRAGTDTQYF.

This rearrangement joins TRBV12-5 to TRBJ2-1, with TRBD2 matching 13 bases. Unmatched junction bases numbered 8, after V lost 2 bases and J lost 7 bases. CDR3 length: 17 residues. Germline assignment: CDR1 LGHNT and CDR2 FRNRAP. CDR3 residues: CASGLIPLAGGGNEQFF. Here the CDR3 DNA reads TGTGCTAGTGGTTTGATTCCACTAGCGGGGGGGGGTAATGAGCAGTTCTTC.

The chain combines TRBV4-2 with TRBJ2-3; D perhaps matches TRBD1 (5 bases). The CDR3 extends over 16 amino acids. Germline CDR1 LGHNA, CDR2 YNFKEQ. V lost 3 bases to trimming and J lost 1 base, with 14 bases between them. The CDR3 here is CASSQGRRAGTDTQYF. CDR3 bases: TGTGCCAGCAGCCAGGGGCGCCGGGCCGGCACAGATACGCAGTATTTT.

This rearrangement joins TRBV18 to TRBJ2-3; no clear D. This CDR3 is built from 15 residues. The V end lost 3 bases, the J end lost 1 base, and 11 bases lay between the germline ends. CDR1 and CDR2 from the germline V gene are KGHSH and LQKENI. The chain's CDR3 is CASSPSYLGTDTQYF. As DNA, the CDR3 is TGTGCCAGCTCACCGAGTTACTTGGGCACAGATACGCAGTATTTT.

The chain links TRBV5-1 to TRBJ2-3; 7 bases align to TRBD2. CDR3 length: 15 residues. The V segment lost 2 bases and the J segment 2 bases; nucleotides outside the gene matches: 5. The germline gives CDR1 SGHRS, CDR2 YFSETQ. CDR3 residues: CASSFGGGYTDTQYF. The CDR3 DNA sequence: TGCGCCAGCAGCTTTGGCGGGGGATACACAGATACGCAGTATTTT.

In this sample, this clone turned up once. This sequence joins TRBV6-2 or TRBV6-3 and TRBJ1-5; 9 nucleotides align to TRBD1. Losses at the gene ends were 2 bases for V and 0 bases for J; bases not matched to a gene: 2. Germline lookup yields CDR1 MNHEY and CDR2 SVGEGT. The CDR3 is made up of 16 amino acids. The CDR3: CASSYRTGDSNQPQHF. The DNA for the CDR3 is TGTGCCAGCAGTTACAGGACAGGGGATAGCAATCAGCCCCAGCATTTT.

The CDR3 DNA sequence: TGCGCCAGCAGCGGAGGTGGGACAGGGGGCTTCGCTGAAGCTTTCTTT. Translated: CASSGGGTGGFAEAFF. The rearrangement uses TRBV5-1 and TRBJ1-1; TRBD1 matches 12 bases. Trimming at V came to 4 bases and at J to 6 bases, leaving 10 bases not matched to a gene. Germline loops: CDR1 SGHRS, CDR2 YFSETQ. The CDR3 loop spans 16 amino acids.

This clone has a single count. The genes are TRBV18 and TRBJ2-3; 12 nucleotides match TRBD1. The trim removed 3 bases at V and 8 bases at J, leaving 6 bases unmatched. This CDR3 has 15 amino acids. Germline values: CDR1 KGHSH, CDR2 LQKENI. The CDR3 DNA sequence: TGTGCCAGCTCACCCGGGACAGGGGGCTCGGGTACGCAGTATTTT. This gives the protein CASSPGTGGSGTQYF.

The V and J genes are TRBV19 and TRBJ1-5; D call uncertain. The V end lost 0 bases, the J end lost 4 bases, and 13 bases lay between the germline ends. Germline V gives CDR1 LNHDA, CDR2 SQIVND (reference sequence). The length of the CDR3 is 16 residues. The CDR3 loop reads CASSIEVWAENQPQHF. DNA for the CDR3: TGTGCCAGTAGTATAGAGGTTTGGGCAGAAAATCAGCCCCAGCATTTT.

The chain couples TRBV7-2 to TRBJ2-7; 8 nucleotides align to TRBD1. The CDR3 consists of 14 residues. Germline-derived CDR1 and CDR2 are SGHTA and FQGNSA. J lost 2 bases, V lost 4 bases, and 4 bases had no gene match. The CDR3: CASSSNRGAYEQYF. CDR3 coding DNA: TGTGCCAGCAGCTCTAACAGGGGGGCCTACGAGCAGTACTTC.

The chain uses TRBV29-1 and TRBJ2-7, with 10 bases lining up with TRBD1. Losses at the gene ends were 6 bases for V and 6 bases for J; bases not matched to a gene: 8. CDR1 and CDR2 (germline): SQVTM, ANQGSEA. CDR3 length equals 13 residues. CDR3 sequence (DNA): TGCAGCGTGGGGACAGGGGCCCTTGGCGAGCAGTACTTC. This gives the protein CSVGTGALGEQYF.

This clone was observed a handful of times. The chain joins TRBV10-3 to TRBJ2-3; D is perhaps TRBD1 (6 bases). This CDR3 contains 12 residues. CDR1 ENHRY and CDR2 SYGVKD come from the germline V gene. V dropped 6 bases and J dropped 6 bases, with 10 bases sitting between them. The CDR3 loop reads CAISPQGDTQYF. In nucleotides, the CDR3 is TGTGCCATCAGCCCCCAGGGGGATACGCAGTATTTT.

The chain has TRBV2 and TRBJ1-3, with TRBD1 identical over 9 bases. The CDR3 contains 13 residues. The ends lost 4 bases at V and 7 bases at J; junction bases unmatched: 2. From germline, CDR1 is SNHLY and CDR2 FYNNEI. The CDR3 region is CASSVGTGNTIYF. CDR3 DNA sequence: TGTGCCAGCAGTGTTGGGACAGGGAACACCATATATTTT.

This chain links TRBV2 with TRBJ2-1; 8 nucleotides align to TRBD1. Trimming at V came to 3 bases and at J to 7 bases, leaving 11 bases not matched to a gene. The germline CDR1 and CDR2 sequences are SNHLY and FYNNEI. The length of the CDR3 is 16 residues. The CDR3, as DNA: TGTGCCAGCAGTGACTTGGCAGGGGGCGTGAGTAATGAGCAGTTCTTC. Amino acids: CASSDLAGGVSNEQFF.

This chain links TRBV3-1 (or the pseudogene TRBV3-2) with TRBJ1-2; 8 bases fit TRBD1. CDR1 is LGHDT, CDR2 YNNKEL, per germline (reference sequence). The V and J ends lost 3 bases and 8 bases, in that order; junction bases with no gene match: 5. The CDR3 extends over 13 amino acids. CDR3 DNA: TGTGCCAGCAGCCATGGACAGGGAGGAGGCTACACCTTC. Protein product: CASSHGQGGGYTF.

CDR3 sequence: CASSRDRGSNQPQHF. The CDR3 DNA follows: TGTGCCAGCAGTAGGGACAGGGGTAGCAATCAGCCCCAGCATTTT. The chain recombines TRBV28 with TRBJ1-5; TRBD1 agrees at 10 bases. This CDR3 contains 15 residues. Unmatched junction bases numbered 1, after V lost 5 bases and J lost 0 bases. Per germline, CDR1 MDHEN and CDR2 SYDVKM.

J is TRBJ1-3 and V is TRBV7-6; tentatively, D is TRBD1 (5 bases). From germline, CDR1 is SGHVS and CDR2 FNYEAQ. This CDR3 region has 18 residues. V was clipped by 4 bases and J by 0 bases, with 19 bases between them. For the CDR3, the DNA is TGTGCCAGCAGCTCTGTGCATTCGGGACTGAGCTCTGGAAACACCATATATTTT. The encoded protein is CASSSVHSGLSSGNTIYF. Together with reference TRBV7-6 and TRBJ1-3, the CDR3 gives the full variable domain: GAGVSQSPRYKVTKRGQDVALRCDPISGHVSLYWYRQALGQGPEFLTYFNYEAQQDKSGLPNDRFSAERPEGSISTLTIQRTEQRDSAMYRCASSSVHSGLSSGNTIYFGEGSWLTVV.

Here the CDR3 reads CATEHRDRGYEQYF. CDR3 bases: TGTGCCACAGAACACCGGGACAGGGGATACGAGCAGTACTTC. This chain links TRBV10-3 with TRBJ2-7, with 10 bases that match TRBD1. The trim removed 10 bases at V and 4 bases at J, leaving 10 bases unmatched. The germline V gene has CDR1 ENHRY and CDR2 SYGVKD. The length of the CDR3 is 14 residues.

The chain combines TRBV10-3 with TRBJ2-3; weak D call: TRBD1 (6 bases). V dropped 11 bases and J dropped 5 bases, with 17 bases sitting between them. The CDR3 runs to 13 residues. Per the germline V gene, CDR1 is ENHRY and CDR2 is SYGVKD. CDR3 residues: CASRGEVGDTQYF. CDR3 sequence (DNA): TGTGCCTCCAGGGGCGAGGTCGGAGATACGCAGTATTTT.

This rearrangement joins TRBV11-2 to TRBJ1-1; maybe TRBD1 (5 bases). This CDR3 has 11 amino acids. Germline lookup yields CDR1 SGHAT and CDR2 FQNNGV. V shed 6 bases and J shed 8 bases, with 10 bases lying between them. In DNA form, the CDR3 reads TGTGCCAGCAGTCGTCAGGGCGAAGCTTTCTTT. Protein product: CASSRQGEAFF. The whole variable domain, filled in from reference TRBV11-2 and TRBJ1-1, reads EAGVAQSPRYKIIEKRQSVAFWCNPISGHATLYWYQQILGQGPKLLIQFQNNGVVDDSQLPKDRFSAERLKGVDSTLKIQPAKLEDSAVYLCASSRQGEAFFGQGTRLTVV.

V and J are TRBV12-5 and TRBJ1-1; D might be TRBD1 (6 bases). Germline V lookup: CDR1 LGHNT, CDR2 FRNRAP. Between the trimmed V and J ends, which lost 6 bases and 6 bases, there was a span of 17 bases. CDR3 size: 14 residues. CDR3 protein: CASGLDTGLAEAFF. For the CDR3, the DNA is TGTGCTAGTGGATTAGACACAGGGCTCGCTGAAGCTTTCTTT.

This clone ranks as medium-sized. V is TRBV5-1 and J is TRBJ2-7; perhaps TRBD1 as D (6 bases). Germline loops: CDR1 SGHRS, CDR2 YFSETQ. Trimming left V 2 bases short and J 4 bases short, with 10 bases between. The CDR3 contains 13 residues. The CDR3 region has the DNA TGCGCCAGCAGCTTACTCAGGGGTTACGAGCAGTACTTC. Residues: CASSLLRGYEQYF.

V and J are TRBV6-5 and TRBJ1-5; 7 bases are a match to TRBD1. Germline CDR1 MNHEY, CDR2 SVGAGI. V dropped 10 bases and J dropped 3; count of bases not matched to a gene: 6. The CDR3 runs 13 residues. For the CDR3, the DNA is TGTGCCACCTGGGGACAGTACAATCAGCCCCAGCATTTT. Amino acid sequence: CATWGQYNQPQHF.

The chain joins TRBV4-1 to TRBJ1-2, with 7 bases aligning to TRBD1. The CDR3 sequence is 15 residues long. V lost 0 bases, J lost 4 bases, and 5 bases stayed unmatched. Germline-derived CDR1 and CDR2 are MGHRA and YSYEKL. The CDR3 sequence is CASSQERDSFYGYTF. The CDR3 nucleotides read TGCGCCAGCAGCCAAGAACGGGACAGCTTCTATGGCTACACCTTC.

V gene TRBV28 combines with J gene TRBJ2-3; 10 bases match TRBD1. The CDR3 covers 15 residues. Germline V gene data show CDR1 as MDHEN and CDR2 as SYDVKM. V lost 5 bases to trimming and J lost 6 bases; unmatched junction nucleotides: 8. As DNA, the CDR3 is TGTGCCAGCAGTACCTTAGACAGGGGGCTGGATACGCAGTATTTT. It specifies CASSTLDRGLDTQYF.